This T cell receptor beta chain was profiled in a study of vaccination effects on CD4 cells after COVID-19. Broader study findings: Clones from infection and from vaccination both contracted markedly late after vaccination.

V was clipped by 3 bases and J by 6 bases; unmatched bases: 11. The CDR3 has 15 residues. The germline V gene encodes CDR1 SGHTS and CDR2 YDEGEE. ViraFEST assay sequencing came after antigen-specific CD4+ T cells were expanded with viral peptide pools. When around ten days of culture had elapsed, CD4+ T cells were isolated. Each participant received a vaccine that was either BNT162b2 or mRNA-1273, given as two doses. The table came from immunoSEQ multiplex PCR; TCRdb's copy has only in-frame clones and leaves some out. The sample shows 55,000 to 70,000 clones, roughly 79% of them seen only once. As regards this clone: Its antigen is unknown.

The receptor comes from a human donor who received a COVID-19 vaccine. The input for sequencing was CD4+ T cells from PBMCs cultured with HCoV-OC43 spike peptides, taken after COVID-19 vaccination. Subset indicated: HCoV-OC43 spike overlapping peptide pool stimulation. The V gene is TRBV5-8, the J gene TRBJ1-2, with TRBD1 identical over 7 bases. CDR3 sequence (DNA): TGTGCCAGCAGCTGGGGGGACAGTGAACCGAATGGCTACACCTTC. It codes for CASSWGDSEPNGYTF.